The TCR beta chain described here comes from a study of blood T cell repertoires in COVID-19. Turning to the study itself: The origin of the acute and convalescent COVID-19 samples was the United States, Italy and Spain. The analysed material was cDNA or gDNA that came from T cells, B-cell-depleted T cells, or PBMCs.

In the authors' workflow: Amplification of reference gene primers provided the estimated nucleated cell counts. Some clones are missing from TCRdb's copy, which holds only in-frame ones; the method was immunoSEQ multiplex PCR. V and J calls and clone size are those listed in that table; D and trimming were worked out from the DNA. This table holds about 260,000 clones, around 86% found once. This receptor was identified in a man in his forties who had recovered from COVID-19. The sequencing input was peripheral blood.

CDR3 sequence: CASSEGQGAPYEQYF. The CDR3, as DNA: TGTGCCAGCTCAGAAGGACAGGGGGCGCCCTACGAGCAGTACTTC. The chain combines TRBV18 with TRBJ2-7, with 11 bases aligning to TRBD1. This CDR3 comprises 15 residues. The J segment lost 2 bases and the V segment lost 5 bases, leaving 5 bases of the junction unmatched. Germline values: CDR1 KGHSH, CDR2 LQKENI. Full variable domain (missing parts from reference TRBV18 and TRBJ2-7): NAGVMQNPRHLVRRRGQEARLRCSPMKGHSHVYWYRQLPEEGLKFMVYLQKENIIDESGMPKERFSAEFPKEGPSILRIQQVVRGDSAAYFCASSEGQGAPYEQYFGPGTRLTVT.